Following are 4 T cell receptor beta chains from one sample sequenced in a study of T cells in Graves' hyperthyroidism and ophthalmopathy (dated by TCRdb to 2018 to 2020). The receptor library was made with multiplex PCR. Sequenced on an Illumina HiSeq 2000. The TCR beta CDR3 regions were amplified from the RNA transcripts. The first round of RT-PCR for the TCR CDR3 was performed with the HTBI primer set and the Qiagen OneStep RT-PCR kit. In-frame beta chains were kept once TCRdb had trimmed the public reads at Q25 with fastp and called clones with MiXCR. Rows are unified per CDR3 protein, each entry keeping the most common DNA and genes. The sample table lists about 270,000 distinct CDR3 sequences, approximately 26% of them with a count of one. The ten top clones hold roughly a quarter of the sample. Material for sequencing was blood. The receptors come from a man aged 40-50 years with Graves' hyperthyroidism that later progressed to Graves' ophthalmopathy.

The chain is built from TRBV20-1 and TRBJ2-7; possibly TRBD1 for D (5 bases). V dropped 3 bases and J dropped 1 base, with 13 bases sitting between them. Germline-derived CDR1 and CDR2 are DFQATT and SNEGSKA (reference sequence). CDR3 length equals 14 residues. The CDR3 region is CSARSRQISYEQYF. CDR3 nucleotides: TGCAGTGCTAGGAGCAGACAGATTTCCTACGAGCAGTACTTC.

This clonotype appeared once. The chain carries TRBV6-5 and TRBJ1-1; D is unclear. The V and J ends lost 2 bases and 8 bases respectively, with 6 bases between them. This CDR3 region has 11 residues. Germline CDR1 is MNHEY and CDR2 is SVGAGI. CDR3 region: CASSYGVEAFF. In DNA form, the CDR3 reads TGTGCCAGCAGTTACGGTGTAGAAGCTTTCTTT.

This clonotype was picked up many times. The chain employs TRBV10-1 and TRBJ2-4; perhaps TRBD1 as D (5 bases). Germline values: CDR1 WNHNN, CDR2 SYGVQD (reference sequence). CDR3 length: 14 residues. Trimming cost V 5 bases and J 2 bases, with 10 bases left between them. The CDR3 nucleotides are TGCGCCAGCAGTCAGGGATCACCCAAAAACATTCAGTACTTC. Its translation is CASSQGSPKNIQYF.

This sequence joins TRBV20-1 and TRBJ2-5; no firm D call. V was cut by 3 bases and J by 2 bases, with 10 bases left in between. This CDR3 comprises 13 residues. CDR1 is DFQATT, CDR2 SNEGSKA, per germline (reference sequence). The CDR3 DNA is TGCAGTGCTAGTATAGGAATACAAGAGACCCAGTACTTC. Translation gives CSASIGIQETQYF.